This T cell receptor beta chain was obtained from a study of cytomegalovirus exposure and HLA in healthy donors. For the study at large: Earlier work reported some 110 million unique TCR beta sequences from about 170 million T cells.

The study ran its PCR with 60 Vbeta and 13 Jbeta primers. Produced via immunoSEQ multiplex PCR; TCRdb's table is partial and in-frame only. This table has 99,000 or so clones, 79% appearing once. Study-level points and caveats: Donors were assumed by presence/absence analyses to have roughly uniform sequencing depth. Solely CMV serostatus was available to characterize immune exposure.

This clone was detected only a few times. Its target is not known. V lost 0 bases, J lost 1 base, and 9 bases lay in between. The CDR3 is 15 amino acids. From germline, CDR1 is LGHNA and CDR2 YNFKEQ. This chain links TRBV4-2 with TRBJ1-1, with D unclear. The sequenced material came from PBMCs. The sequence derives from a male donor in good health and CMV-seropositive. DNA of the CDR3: TGTGCCAGCAGCCAAGATCCGAGTGCGAACACTGAAGCTTTCTTT. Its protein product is CASSQDPSANTEAFF.